The next 16 T cell receptor beta chains were all read from a single sample in a study of blood T cells in healthy people across ages. The second PCR ran 7 to 11 cycles with a sample-barcoded 5' primer and J-beta primers. TCRdb analysed the 5' RACE reads with MiXCR anew, one entry per CDR3 protein. The sample records some 1.5 million distinct CDR3 sequences, 35% to 45% being singletons. The sequenced sample consisted of blood. The receptors here all came from a woman between 18 and 29 years old in good health.

The chain carries TRBV9 and TRBJ1-2; the match to TRBD1 covers 8 bases. Germline V gives CDR1 SGDLS, CDR2 YYNGEE. The junction had 5 bases not matched to a gene; V was cut back by 0 bases and J by 7 bases. CDR3 length: 14 amino acids. The CDR3 nucleotides are TGTGCCAGCAGCGTAGCTGGACAGGGATCTGGCTACACCTTC. It yields the protein CASSVAGQGSGYTF. Combining the CDR3 with reference TRBV9 and TRBJ1-2 gives the whole variable domain DSGVTQTPKHLITATGQRVTLRCSPRSGDLSVYWYQQSLDQGLQFLIQYYNGEERAKGNILERFSAQQFPDLHSELNLSSLELGDSALYFCASSVAGQGSGYTFGSGTRLTVV.

A few counts support this clonotype. The V gene is TRBV28, the J gene TRBJ1-5; a weak D match, TRBD1 (6 bases). Germline V lookup: CDR1 MDHEN, CDR2 SYDVKM. V lost 6 bases and J lost 4, with 34 bases in between. The CDR3 extends over 21 amino acids. This CDR3 is CASRPNRVCFVICLINQPQHF. CDR3 DNA: TGTGCCAGCAGGCCCAACAGGGTTTGTTTTGTTATATGTCTTATAAATCAGCCCCAGCATTTT.

This clonotype was counted a few times. This chain connects TRBV20-1 to TRBJ2-5; 8 bases are a match to TRBD2. This CDR3 is 14 amino acids long. Per the germline V gene, CDR1 is DFQATT and CDR2 is SNEGSKA (reference sequence). Trimming removed 2 bases from V and 5 bases from J; junction bases left unmatched: 7. The CDR3 DNA reads TGCAGTGCTAGACCCGGGAGGGCAAAGGAGACCCAGTACTTC. It encodes CSARPGRAKETQYF.

The genes are TRBV19 and TRBJ2-3; tentatively, D is TRBD2 (5 bases). This CDR3 comprises 15 residues. Trimming cost V 5 bases and J 2 bases, with 14 bases left between them. CDR1 is LNHDA, CDR2 SQIVND, per germline (reference sequence). CDR3 DNA: TGTGCCAGTAGTGCCTTCGGGGTTCCCACAGATACGCAGTATTTT. Translated: CASSAFGVPTDTQYF.

The chain is built from TRBV29-1 and TRBJ1-1, with D uncertain. From germline, CDR1 is SQVTM and CDR2 ANQGSEA. Trimming took off 2 bases at V and 0 bases at J, with 10 bases between the two ends. The CDR3 spans 14 residues. The CDR3 DNA reads as TGCAGCGTTGAATTTAGACTGATGAACACTGAAGCTTTCTTT. Translated, it gives CSVEFRLMNTEAFF. The whole variable domain, remainder taken from reference TRBV29-1 and TRBJ1-1, is SAVISQKPSRDICQRGTSLTIQCQVDSQVTMMFWYRQQPGQSLTLIATANQGSEATYESGFVIDKFPISRPNLTFSTLTVSNMSPEDSSIYLCSVEFRLMNTEAFFGQGTRLTVV.

Concerning this clonotype: Germline is not matched at one junction end, which may reflect a read error. The chain has TRBV7-2 and TRBJ2-1; 10 positions match TRBD2. The CDR3 covers 15 residues. Germline V gives CDR1 SGHTA, CDR2 FQGNSA. CDR3 loop: CAGSLESGGANEQFF. In DNA, the CDR3 is TGTGCCGGCAGCTTAGAAAGCGGGGGGGCGAATGAGCAGTTCTTC.

The CDR3 DNA follows: TGCAGCGTTGATGCAGCTGGGGCCAACGTCCTGACTTTC. Translated: CSVDAAGANVLTF. The V call is TRBV29-1, the J call TRBJ2-6; no reliable D call. Germline V gene sequence: CDR1 SQVTM, CDR2 ANQGSEA. The CDR3 length is 13 residues. Trimming took off 3 bases at V and 2 bases at J, with 5 bases between the two ends.

The V gene is TRBV27, the J gene TRBJ1-5, with D maybe TRBD1 (5 bases). CDR1 and CDR2 from the germline V gene are MNHEY and SMNVEV (reference sequence). CDR3 length: 14 residues. The ends were cut back, 6 bases at V and 7 bases at J, with 16 bases in the middle. CDR3 in amino acids: CASRGDGRKQPQHF. CDR3 DNA: TGTGCCAGCAGGGGGGATGGGAGGAAGCAGCCCCAGCATTTT.

Concerning this clonotype itself: Compared with germline, one end of the junction differs, possibly owing to a read error. The V call is TRBV24-1, the J call TRBJ1-1; no firm D call. Looked up from germline, CDR1 is KGHDR and CDR2 is SFDVKD. The length of the CDR3 is 11 residues. CDR3 in DNA: TGTGCCACCGGTGATGGAGTCGGAGCTTTCTTT. It encodes CATGDGVGAFF.

The rearrangement joins TRBV11-2 to TRBJ1-2; D remains ambiguous. Germline CDR1 and CDR2: SGHAT and FQNNGV. The CDR3 extends over 16 amino acids. Trimming removed 7 bases at V and 0 bases at J, with 18 bases between. The CDR3, as DNA: TGTGCCAGCAACCTCAGAAAAGACGGAGCTAACTATGGCTACACCTTC. Translation: CASNLRKDGANYGYTF.

This clonotype was seen more than once but under ten times. V is TRBV10-1 and J is TRBJ2-7; possibly TRBD1 for D (6 bases). Germline lookup yields CDR1 WNHNN and CDR2 SYGVQD (reference sequence). The V and J ends lost 3 bases and 7 bases respectively, with 28 bases between them. CDR3 length: 18 amino acids. The CDR3 DNA reads TGCGCCAGCAGTGACCCCAGGAGATTAGGACAGCGCCCATGGGAGCAGTACTTC. It specifies CASSDPRRLGQRPWEQYF.

This clonotype was counted a few times. The chain recombines TRBV20-1 with TRBJ2-1; 11 bases match TRBD2. This CDR3 region has 14 residues. Trimming cost V 5 bases and J 3 bases; bases outside gene matches: 3. Germline CDR1 and CDR2: DFQATT and SNEGSKA (reference sequence). The DNA for the CDR3 is TGCAGTGCTTTTAGCGGGGGGGGCTACAATGAGCAGTTCTTC. This gives the protein CSAFSGGGYNEQFF.

This sequence joins TRBV20-1 and TRBJ2-5; no firm D call. The CDR3 is 13 amino acids. Germline values: CDR1 DFQATT, CDR2 SNEGSKA (reference sequence). The ends were cut back, 3 bases at V and 0 bases at J, with 8 bases in the middle. The CDR3 reads CSARLLNQETQYF. In DNA form, the CDR3 reads TGCAGTGCTAGGCTACTAAACCAAGAGACCCAGTACTTC.

The genes are TRBV20-1 and TRBJ2-1, with 9 bases lining up with TRBD1. The CDR3 totals 20 residues. J was trimmed by 3 bases and V by 1 base; bases with no gene match: 19. The germline gives CDR1 DFQATT, CDR2 SNEGSKA (reference sequence). The CDR3 DNA is TGCAGTGCTAGAGGATTCCGCGGGACAGGGACTCCTCCCGACTACAATGAGCAGTTCTTC. Translated: CSARGFRGTGTPPDYNEQFF.

V gene TRBV7-9 combines with J gene TRBJ2-2; maybe TRBD1 (5 bases). The CDR3 consists of 15 residues. The germline V and J ends were trimmed by 7 bases and 5 bases, with 17 bases remaining between them. Germline CDR1 and CDR2: SEHNR and FQNEAQ (reference sequence). The DNA for the CDR3 is TGTGCCAGCACCAACCTAAGAACAGGAACCGGGGAGCTGTTTTTT. Its translation is CASTNLRTGTGELFF.

This clonotype was counted only a few times. The V and J genes are TRBV6-2 or TRBV6-3 and TRBJ2-7; D is uncertain. The germline V gene encodes CDR1 MNHEY and CDR2 SVGEGT. This CDR3 comprises 12 residues. V was trimmed by 2 bases and J by 5 bases, leaving 7 bases between them. This CDR3 is CASSYVIHEQYF. The CDR3, as DNA: TGTGCCAGCAGTTACGTCATCCACGAGCAGTACTTC.